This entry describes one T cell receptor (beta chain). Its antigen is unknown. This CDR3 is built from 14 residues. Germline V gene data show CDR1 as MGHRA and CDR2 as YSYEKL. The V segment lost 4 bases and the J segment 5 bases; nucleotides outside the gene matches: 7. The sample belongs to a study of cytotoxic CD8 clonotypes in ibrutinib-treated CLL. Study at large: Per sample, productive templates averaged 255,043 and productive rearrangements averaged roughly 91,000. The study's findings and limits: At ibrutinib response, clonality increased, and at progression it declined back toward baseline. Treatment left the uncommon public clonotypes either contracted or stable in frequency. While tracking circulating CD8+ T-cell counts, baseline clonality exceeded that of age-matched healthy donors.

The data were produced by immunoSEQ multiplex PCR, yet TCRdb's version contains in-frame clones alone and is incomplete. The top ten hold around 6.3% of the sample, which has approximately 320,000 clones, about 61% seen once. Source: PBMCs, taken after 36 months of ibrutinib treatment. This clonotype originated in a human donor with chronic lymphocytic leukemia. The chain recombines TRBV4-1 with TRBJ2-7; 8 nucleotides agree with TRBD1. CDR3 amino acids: CASSPDRVRDEQYF. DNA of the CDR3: TGCGCCAGCAGCCCGGACAGGGTACGGGACGAGCAGTACTTC.